This T cell receptor beta chain appears in the sequencing data of a study of cytomegalovirus exposure and HLA in healthy donors. General observations from the study: When a later analysis compared HLA-associated TCR beta chains with equally common others, the HLA-associated chains turned out to be more clonally expanded and to have lower generation probabilities. A later look showed TCR association rates differing by HLA locus, highest for DRB1 and lowest for HLA-C.

The PCR was carried out with 60 Vbeta primers and 13 Jbeta primers. Libraries were prepared by immunoSEQ multiplex PCR; TCRdb keeps only in-frame clonotypes and omits some of them. Here the sample spans around 30,000 clones, approximately 90% being singletons. This CDR3 is 16 amino acids long. V shed 7 bases and J shed 3 bases, with 22 bases lying between them. The germline V gene encodes CDR1 MRHNA and CDR2 SNTAGT. Of note for this clone: Its antigen is unknown.

The sequence came from a boy younger than 18 in good health and CMV-seronegative. This sequence joins TRBV6-4 and TRBJ2-7; the D gene is possibly TRBD2 (6 bases). The sample comprised PBMCs. CDR3 in amino acids: CASTPRLGTGDYEQYF. Here the CDR3 DNA reads TGTGCCAGCACCCCAAGGCTCGGGACTGGGGACTACGAGCAGTACTTC.